This is a list of T cell receptor beta chains from one sample in a study of T cell clonotyping in hematopoietic cell transplantation. The repertoire was sequenced with immunoSEQ multiplex PCR; TCRdb's copy has only in-frame clones and lacks some. Of 9,400 or so clones detected, roughly nine tenths appear once; the ten largest clones hold roughly two fifths. The sequenced sample was PBMCs, obtained 180 days after allogeneic stem cell transplant. These receptors were obtained from a human patient who had an allogeneic stem cell transplant, so the T cells may come from the graft donor. The donor label of this sample is uncertain. Some clones in this sample may be carry-over from other donors' samples. The CDR3 runs from the conserved cysteine through the conserved F or W. A D gene is named only where the DNA matches it firmly. Clone size appears in some rows only: once, few, many, or a class for an expanded clone.

>12|TRBJ1-2|TRBV30|TRBD1|-
CASERDREEYTF
TGTGCCTCCGAGCGGGACAGGGAGGAATACACCTTC
>14|TRBJ2-3|TRBV19|-|-
CASSPKTYTDTQYF
TGTGCCAGTAGTCCTAAGACTTACACAGATACGCAGTATTTT
>13|TRBJ2-5|TRBV30|-|-
CAWSVQLEETQYF
TGTGCCTGGAGTGTACAGTTAGAAGAGACCCAGTACTTC
>15|TRBJ1-4|TRBV7-8|-|-
CASSLGRGWNEKLFF
TGTGCCAGCAGCCTCGGCAGGGGTTGGAATGAAAAACTGTTTTTT
>15|TRBJ1-6|TRBV30|TRBD1|-
CAWSRQGEGVSPLHF
TGTGCCTGGAGTCGACAGGGGGAGGGAGTATCACCCCTCCACTTT
>14|TRBJ2-3|TRBV27|-|once
CASRRDRTTDTQYF
TGTGCCAGCAGGCGGGACAGAACCACAGATACGCAGTATTTT
>12|TRBJ2-1|TRBV19|TRBD1|-
CASSRGQGEQFF
TGTGCCAGTAGTAGAGGACAGGGCGAGCAGTTCTTC
>13|TRBJ2-7|TRBV18|-|-
CASSPPQTYEQYF
TGTGCCAGCTCACCACCACAGACCTACGAGCAGTACTTC
>14|TRBJ1-1|TRBV6-5|-|-
CASRGSGLYTEAFF
TGTGCCAGCAGAGGGTCCGGGTTATACACTGAAGCTTTCTTT
>17|TRBJ1-3|TRBV5-6|-|-
CASSLGQIEVPGNTIYF
TGTGCCAGCAGCTTGGGGCAAATCGAGGTACCTGGAAACACCATATATTTT
>15|TRBJ1-1|TRBV11-2|TRBD1|once
CASSSQTGWSTEAFF
TGTGCCAGCAGCTCGCAGACAGGGTGGAGCACTGAAGCTTTCTTT
>16|TRBJ1-2|TRBV6-1|TRBD1|-
CASSEVTGGGGYGYTF
TGTGCCAGCAGTGAAGTTACAGGGGGCGGCGGCTATGGCTACACCTTC
>15|TRBJ2-3|TRBV18|TRBD2|-
CASSPRTGRTDTQYF
TGTGCCAGCTCACCTAGGACCGGGAGGACAGATACGCAGTATTTT
>15|TRBJ1-2|TRBV5-1|-|-
CASSLQDPANYGYTF
TGCGCCAGCAGCTTGCAGGACCCGGCCAACTATGGCTACACCTTC
>14|TRBJ2-4|TRBV5-4|-|-
CASSLKGAENIQYF
TGTGCCAGCAGCTTGAAAGGGGCGGAAAACATTCAGTACTTC
>15|TRBJ2-7|TRBV7-9|-|-
CASSLGSGAAYEQYF
TGTGCCAGCAGCTTAGGATCAGGGGCTGCCTACGAGCAGTACTTC
>15|TRBJ1-4|TRBV6-5|TRBD1|-
CASSPTGTGGTKLFF
TGTGCCAGCAGTCCGACCGGGACAGGGGGTACTAAACTGTTTTTT
>16|TRBJ1-2|TRBV14|TRBD1|-
CASSQFRDRGYGGYTF
TGTGCCAGCAGCCAATTCCGGGACAGGGGTTATGGTGGCTACACCTTC
>14|TRBJ1-2|TRBV30|-|-
CATLPRNLNYGYTF
TGTGCCACCCTCCCCAGAAATCTTAACTATGGCTACACCTTC
>15|TRBJ2-7|TRBV30|-|-
CAWSRPQGPRYEQYF
TGTGCCTGGAGCCGTCCCCAGGGGCCCCGCTACGAGCAGTACTTC
>12|TRBJ2-1|TRBV19|TRBD1|once
CASNKQGHEQFF
TGTGCCAGTAATAAACAGGGGCATGAGCAGTTCTTC
>14|TRBJ2-7|TRBV14|-|-
CASKRGGSSYEQYF
TGTGCCAGCAAGAGAGGGGGGAGCTCCTACGAGCAGTACTTC
>15|TRBJ1-1|TRBV30|-|few
CAWSVRRGVNTEAFF
TGTGCCTGGAGTGTACGTAGGGGGGTGAACACTGAAGCTTTCTTT
>14|TRBJ2-5|TRBV7-2|TRBD2|once
CASSLGGGKETQYF
TGTGCCAGCAGCTTAGGCGGGGGGAAAGAGACCCAGTACTTC
>15|TRBJ1-5|TRBV4-3|-|-
CASSQDGHIPQPQHF
TGCGCCAGCAGCCAAGATGGGCATATTCCACAGCCCCAGCATTTT
>16|TRBJ1-5|TRBV4-3|-|-
CASSQDALRGNQPQHF
TGCGCCAGCAGCCAGGATGCCCTGAGAGGCAATCAGCCCCAGCATTTT
>17|TRBJ1-5|TRBV19|TRBD1|-
CASSIDTGGRSNQPQHF
TGTGCCAGTAGTATAGACACAGGGGGCAGGAGCAATCAGCCCCAGCATTTT
>12|TRBJ2-7|TRBV29-1|-|-
CSVRTAVSEQYF
TGCAGCGTGAGGACCGCGGTAAGCGAGCAGTACTTC
>15|TRBJ1-1|TRBV27|-|-
CASRPQGSIFTEAFF
TGTGCCAGCAGGCCTCAGGGATCCATTTTCACTGAAGCTTTCTTT
>14|TRBJ1-6|TRBV5-5|TRBD1|-
CASSLRQGYSPLHF
TGTGCCAGCAGCCTAAGACAGGGTTATTCACCCCTCCACTTT
>14|TRBJ2-1|TRBV6-4|TRBD1|once
CASSDGQGVNEQFF
TGTGCCAGCAGTGACGGCCAGGGGGTTAATGAGCAGTTCTTC
>12|TRBJ1-1|TRBV29-1|TRBD1|-
CSVGTGNTEAFF
TGCAGCGTTGGGACAGGGAACACTGAAGCTTTCTTT
>17|TRBJ2-7|TRBV7-8|-|-
CASSSVWDTSNSYEQYF
TGTGCCAGCAGCTCCGTATGGGACACCTCGAATTCCTACGAGCAGTACTTC
>15|TRBJ1-1|TRBV5-4|-|few
CASSLGPVGYTEAFF
TGTGCCAGCAGCTTAGGACCGGTTGGATACACTGAAGCTTTCTTT
>14|TRBJ1-3|TRBV5-1|-|-
CASSSESSGNTIYF
TGCGCCAGCAGCTCAGAGAGCTCTGGAAACACCATATATTTT
>15|TRBJ1-2|TRBV30|-|-
CAWSFEFLKNYGYTF
TGTGCCTGGAGTTTCGAGTTCTTAAAGAACTATGGCTACACCTTC
>15|TRBJ1-2|TRBV5-4|TRBD1|once
CASSLAGTGKYGYTF
TGTGCCAGCAGCTTGGCGGGGACAGGGAAATATGGCTACACCTTC